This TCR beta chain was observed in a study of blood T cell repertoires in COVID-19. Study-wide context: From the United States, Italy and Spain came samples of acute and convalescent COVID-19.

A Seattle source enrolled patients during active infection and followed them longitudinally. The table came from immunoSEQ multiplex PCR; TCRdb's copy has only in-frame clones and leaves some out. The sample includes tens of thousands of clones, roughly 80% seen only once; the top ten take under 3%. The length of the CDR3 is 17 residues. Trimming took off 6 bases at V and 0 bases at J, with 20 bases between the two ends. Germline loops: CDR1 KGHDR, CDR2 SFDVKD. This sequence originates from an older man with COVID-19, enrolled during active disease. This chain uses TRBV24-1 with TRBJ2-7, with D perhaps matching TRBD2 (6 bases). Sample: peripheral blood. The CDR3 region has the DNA TGTGCCACCAGTTTTAGGGCTTTCGCTAGCGACTCCTACGAGCAGTACTTC. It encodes CATSFRAFASDSYEQYF.